The 27 T cell receptor beta chains given below trace back to one sample, sequenced in a study of PD-1 blockade in classical Hodgkin lymphoma. TCRdb's table, derived via immunoSEQ multiplex PCR, lists solely in-frame clones and lacks some. The sample includes 20,000 to 30,000 clones, more than 75% of them seen just once. Patients all relapsed after autologous stem cell transplantation, and there was variation in brentuximab vedotin exposure. Sequencing was performed on peripheral blood mononuclear cells (PBMCs), taken at baseline. These receptors were collected from a human donor with classical Hodgkin lymphoma.

This chain links TRBV25-1 with TRBJ1-6; D perhaps matches TRBD1 (6 bases). CDR1 is MGHDK, CDR2 SYGVNS, per germline. Trimming took 5 bases from V and 4 from J, leaving 15 bases between them. The CDR3 runs to 16 residues. The CDR3: CASSQQGPDYNSPLHF. The CDR3 DNA reads as TGTGCCAGCAGTCAACAGGGTCCGGATTATAATTCACCCCTCCACTTT.

CDR3 sequence (DNA): TGTGCCAGCAGTTTAACTAGCGGGGGGTTCGGCATTCAGTACTTC. This translates into CASSLTSGGFGIQYF. The chain uses TRBV27 and TRBJ2-4; 12 bases fit TRBD2. Germline CDR1 MNHEY, CDR2 SMNVEV (reference sequence). CDR3 size: 15 residues. The V segment lost 2 bases and the J segment 9 bases; nucleotides outside the gene matches: 5.

The genes are TRBV7-2 and TRBJ2-7; 8 positions agree with TRBD1. Germline lookup yields CDR1 SGHTA and CDR2 FQGNSA. V lost 5 bases and J lost 5; bases outside the gene matches: 11. The CDR3 has 15 residues. The CDR3 spells CASSAIGQGLHEQYF. The CDR3 DNA is TGTGCCAGCAGCGCCATCGGACAGGGTTTGCACGAGCAGTACTTC.

This chain uses TRBV6-4 with TRBJ2-3, with 9 bases matching TRBD2. The CDR3 covers 14 residues. Germline V CDR1 and CDR2: MRHNA, SNTAGT. The V gene end was trimmed by 5 bases and the J gene end by 0 bases; junction bases not matched to a gene: 0. CDR3 residues: CASSSGGSTDTQYF. DNA for the CDR3: TGTGCCAGCAGTAGCGGGGGGAGCACAGATACGCAGTATTTT.

This chain links TRBV6-1 with TRBJ2-7, with 7 positions matching TRBD1. CDR3 length: 15 residues. Germline CDR1 is MNHNS and CDR2 is SASEGT. Trimming took 7 bases from V and 6 from J; bases not matched to a gene: 15. The CDR3 reads CASKRQGQESSEQYF. The DNA for the CDR3 is TGTGCCAGCAAGAGACAGGGTCAAGAGTCGTCCGAGCAGTACTTC.

The chain recombines TRBV10-3 with TRBJ2-2; maybe TRBD2 (6 bases). V was pared by 0 bases and J by 0 bases, with 14 bases between. The CDR3 is 18 residues long. Per germline, CDR1 ENHRY and CDR2 SYGVKD. The CDR3 here is CAISESKRRGPNTGELFF. The CDR3 region has the DNA TGTGCCATCAGTGAGTCGAAGAGGAGGGGCCCGAACACCGGGGAGCTGTTTTTT.

CDR3 bases: TGTGCCAGCGCCAGCGGGGGGACACGTTCCTACAATGAGCAGTTCTTC. This codes for CASASGGTRSYNEQFF. This chain connects TRBV7-6 to TRBJ2-1, with 9 bases matching TRBD2. Losses at the gene ends were 8 bases for V and 1 base for J; bases not matched to a gene: 9. CDR1 and CDR2 from the germline V gene are SGHVS and FNYEAQ. The CDR3 runs to 16 residues.

V usage is TRBV6-6 and J usage is TRBJ1-1; tentative D call: TRBD1 (5 bases). Germline V gene lookup returns CDR1 MNHNY and CDR2 SVGAGI (reference sequence). This CDR3 spans 14 amino acids. Trimming removed 2 bases at V and 1 base at J, with 8 bases between. In DNA form, the CDR3 reads TGTGCCAGCAGTTACGCAGGGACGAACACTGAAGCTTTCTTT. Encoded protein: CASSYAGTNTEAFF.

The gene calls are TRBV11-1 and TRBJ1-2, with D unresolved. This CDR3 spans 13 amino acids. The V and J ends lost 5 bases and 4 bases respectively, with 11 bases between them. The germline V gene encodes CDR1 SGHAT and CDR2 FQDESV (reference sequence). CDR3 loop: CASSPGSGYGYTF. The CDR3 coding sequence is TGTGCCAGCAGCCCGGGGAGCGGCTATGGCTACACCTTC. Together with reference TRBV11-1 and TRBJ1-2, the CDR3 gives the full variable domain: EAEVAQSPRYKITEKSQAVAFWCDPISGHATLYWYRQILGQGPELLVQFQDESVVDDSQLPKDRFSAERLKGVDSTLKIQPAELGDSAMYLCASSPGSGYGYTFGSGTRLTVV.

The chain carries TRBV19 and TRBJ2-7; D possibly matches TRBD1 or TRBD2 (6 bases each). V gave up 6 bases and J gave up 9 bases, with 18 bases separating them. This CDR3 has 13 amino acids. Germline V gene data show CDR1 as LNHDA and CDR2 as SQIVND (reference sequence). In DNA, the CDR3 is TGTGCCAGTAGCCCAGATGGGGGGCCTGGGCAGTACTTC. Translated, it gives CASSPDGGPGQYF.

This clone has just one count. The chain combines TRBV10-1 with TRBJ2-7, with D maybe TRBD1 (5 bases). Germline V gives CDR1 WNHNN, CDR2 SYGVQD (reference sequence). The CDR3 is 13 amino acids. V shed 3 bases and J shed 6 bases, with 12 bases lying between them. The CDR3 is CASSDMTASEQYF. Written as DNA, the CDR3 is TGCGCCAGCAGTGATATGACAGCCAGCGAGCAGTACTTC.

This clone turned up a few times. The CDR3 is CASSLGFSRTDTQYF. CDR3 DNA sequence: TGTGCCAGCAGCTTAGGATTTAGTCGCACAGATACGCAGTATTTT. This chain joins TRBV7-2 and TRBJ2-3; D not certain. Germline lookup yields CDR1 SGHTA and CDR2 FQGNSA. The length of the CDR3 is 15 residues. Trimming removed 1 base at V and 1 base at J, with 9 bases between.

The rearrangement links TRBV29-1 to TRBJ1-2; D uncertain. Trimming cost V 3 bases and J 2 bases, with 13 bases left between them. The CDR3 extends over 14 amino acids. Germline assignment: CDR1 SQVTM and CDR2 ANQGSEA. DNA for the CDR3: TGCAGCGTTGAGATCTTTGGAGGGAACTATGGCTACACCTTC. Translating it yields CSVEIFGGNYGYTF.

The gene calls are TRBV5-1 and TRBJ1-1, with unresolved D. V lost 4 bases and J 6 bases, leaving 13 bases between the germline ends. Germline V gives CDR1 SGHRS, CDR2 YFSETQ. The CDR3 is 13 residues long. The DNA for the CDR3 is TGCGCCAGCAGCGGAGGGTTAAGGTCTGAAGCTTTCTTT. It yields the protein CASSGGLRSEAFF.

The chain links TRBV18 to TRBJ2-7; D remains unclear. CDR1 and CDR2 from the germline V gene are KGHSH and LQKENI. This CDR3 has 17 amino acids. V lost 3 bases to trimming and J lost 6 bases, with 24 bases between them. CDR3 residues: CASSPLSRTVPSGEQYF. In DNA form, the CDR3 reads TGTGCCAGCTCACCCCTTTCCAGGACGGTCCCCTCGGGCGAGCAGTACTTC.

This rearrangement joins TRBV5-1 to TRBJ2-7; D uncertain. The CDR3 sequence is 11 residues long. The V end was cut by 0 bases, the J end by 3 bases, with 1 base between. The germline V gene encodes CDR1 SGHRS and CDR2 YFSETQ. The CDR3 region is CASSLGYEQYF. For the CDR3, the DNA is TGCGCCAGCAGCTTGGGCTACGAGCAGTACTTC.

The J gene is TRBJ2-3, the V gene TRBV5-1; no definite D call. This CDR3 has 13 amino acids. In germline, CDR1 is SGHRS, CDR2 YFSETQ. V lost 4 bases and J 6 bases, leaving 12 bases between the germline ends. In DNA, the CDR3 is TGCGCCAGCAGCGGGTCCCGCGCGGATACGCAGTATTTT. Its translation: CASSGSRADTQYF.

The chain recombines TRBV4-3 with TRBJ2-1; D might be TRBD1 (6 bases). The CDR3 spans 13 residues. From germline, CDR1 is LGHNA and CDR2 YSLEER. V shed 1 base and J shed 12 bases, with 13 bases lying between them. In DNA form, the CDR3 reads TGCGCCAGCAGCCAAGTCCCGCAGGGGCGGCAGTTCTTC. Protein sequence: CASSQVPQGRQFF.

The rearrangement joins TRBV6-6 to TRBJ2-6; D ambiguous. V was pared by 4 bases and J by 0 bases, with 4 bases between. CDR1 and CDR2 (germline): MNHNY, SVGAGI (reference sequence). This CDR3 region has 14 residues. CDR3 protein: CASSLLSGANVLTF. Here the CDR3 DNA reads TGTGCCAGCAGTTTACTCTCTGGGGCCAACGTCCTGACTTTC.

The chain carries TRBV19 and TRBJ2-5; no definite D call. CDR3 size: 16 residues. Germline V lookup: CDR1 LNHDA, CDR2 SQIVND (reference sequence). V was clipped by 2 bases and J by 0 bases, with 13 bases between them. The CDR3 spells CASSINSRPNQETQYF. The DNA for the CDR3 is TGTGCCAGTAGTATAAATTCCCGACCGAACCAAGAGACCCAGTACTTC.

This chain uses TRBV7-9 with TRBJ1-1; unclear D gene. V lost 4 bases and J lost 3, with 9 bases in between. The germline V gene has CDR1 SEHNR and CDR2 FQNEAQ (reference sequence). The CDR3 length is 13 residues. The CDR3 nucleotides are TGTGCCAGCAGCTCAGTCGGGTACACTGAAGCTTTCTTT. It codes for CASSSVGYTEAFF.

V gene TRBV25-1 combines with J gene TRBJ2-7; 8 bases match TRBD1. This CDR3 has 14 residues. After removal of 3 bases from V and 1 base from J, the junction contained 2 bases not matched to a gene. The germline V gene encodes CDR1 MGHDK and CDR2 SYGVNS. The CDR3 DNA sequence: TGTGCCAGCAGTGAGGGGACAGGATCCTACGAGCAGTACTTC. Encoded protein: CASSEGTGSYEQYF.

This clone was seen just once. The gene calls are TRBV6-5 and TRBJ1-1; possibly TRBD1 for D (5 bases). The CDR3 runs to 15 residues. The germline CDR1 and CDR2 sequences are MNHEY and SVGAGI. V was cut by 4 bases and J by 1 base, with 13 bases left in between. CDR3 sequence reads: CASSSTGTANTEAFF. CDR3 in DNA: TGTGCCAGCAGTTCCACCGGGACCGCGAACACTGAAGCTTTCTTT.

This sequence joins TRBV4-2 and TRBJ2-3, with 11 bases matching TRBD2. This CDR3 contains 16 residues. Trimming cost V 6 bases and J 5 bases; bases outside gene matches: 10. The germline V gene encodes CDR1 LGHNA and CDR2 YNFKEQ. The CDR3 bases are TGTGCCAGCAGAGAGCTAGCGGGGGGACCCCGAGATACGCAGTATTTT. This translates into CASRELAGGPRDTQYF.

This clone was recorded a few times. The chain recombines TRBV28 with TRBJ1-1; the D gene is possibly TRBD1 (6 bases). CDR3 length: 14 amino acids. V was trimmed by 7 bases and J by 0 bases, leaving 12 bases between them. CDR1 is MDHEN and CDR2 is SYDVKM in the germline V gene. This chain's CDR3 is CASNRQGLNTEAFF. The CDR3 DNA is TGTGCCAGCAACCGCCAGGGGTTGAACACTGAAGCTTTCTTT.

The V call is TRBV6-1, the J call TRBJ2-3; no definite D call. Germline lookup yields CDR1 MNHNS and CDR2 SASEGT. The CDR3 is made up of 11 amino acids. Trimming removed 6 bases from V and 6 bases from J, with 7 bases in between. Here the CDR3 reads CASSQKDTQYF. The DNA for the CDR3 is TGTGCCAGCAGCCAGAAGGATACGCAGTATTTT.

V and J are TRBV2 and TRBJ2-6, with 9 bases identical to TRBD1. The CDR3 is 19 amino acids. CDR1 is SNHLY and CDR2 is FYNNEI in the germline V gene. J gave up 3 bases and V 6 bases, and 15 bases lay outside the gene matches. The CDR3 reads CASSLSGDREAVGANVLTF. DNA of the CDR3: TGTGCCAGCAGCCTATCCGGGGACAGGGAGGCGGTTGGGGCCAACGTCCTGACTTTC.